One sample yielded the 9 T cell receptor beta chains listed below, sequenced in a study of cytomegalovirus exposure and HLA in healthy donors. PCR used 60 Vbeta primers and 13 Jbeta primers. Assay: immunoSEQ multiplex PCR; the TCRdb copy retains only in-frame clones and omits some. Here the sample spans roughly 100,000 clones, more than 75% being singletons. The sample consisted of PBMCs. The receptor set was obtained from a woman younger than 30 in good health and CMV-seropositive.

The CDR3 DNA reads as TGTGCCAGCAGTGTTGGTCTTTCGGGGGGCACTGAAGCTTTCTTT. It yields the protein CASSVGLSGGTEAFF. This chain connects TRBV2 to TRBJ1-1; D might be TRBD1 (5 bases). The CDR3 runs 15 residues. Looked up from germline, CDR1 is SNHLY and CDR2 is FYNNEI. V lost 4 bases and J lost 4, with 16 bases in between.

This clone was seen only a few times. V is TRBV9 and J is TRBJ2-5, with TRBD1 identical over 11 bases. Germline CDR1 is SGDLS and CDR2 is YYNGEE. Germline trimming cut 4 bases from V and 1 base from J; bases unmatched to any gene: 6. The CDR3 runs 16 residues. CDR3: CASSTRGTGGQETQYF. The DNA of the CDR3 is TGTGCCAGCAGCACCCGCGGGACAGGGGGCCAAGAGACCCAGTACTTC.

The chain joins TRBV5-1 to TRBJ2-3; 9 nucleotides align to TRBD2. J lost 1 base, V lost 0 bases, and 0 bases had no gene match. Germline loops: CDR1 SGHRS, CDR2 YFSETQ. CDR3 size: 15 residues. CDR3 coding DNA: TGCGCCAGCAGCTTGGGGACTAGCGGCACAGATACGCAGTATTTT. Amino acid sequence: CASSLGTSGTDTQYF. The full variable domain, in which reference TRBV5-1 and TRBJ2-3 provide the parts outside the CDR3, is KAGVTQTPRYLIKTRGQQVTLSCSPISGHRSVSWYQQTPGQGLQFLFEYFSETQRNKGNFPGRFSGRQFSNSRSEMNVSTLELGDSALYLCASSLGTSGTDTQYFGPGTRLTVL.

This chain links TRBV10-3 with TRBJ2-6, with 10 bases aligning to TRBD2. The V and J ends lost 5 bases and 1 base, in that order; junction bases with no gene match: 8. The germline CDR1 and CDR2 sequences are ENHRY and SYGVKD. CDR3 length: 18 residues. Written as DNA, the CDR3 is TGTGCCATCAGTCATACCGGGACTAGCGCTTCTGGGGCCAACGTCCTGACTTTC. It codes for CAISHTGTSASGANVLTF.

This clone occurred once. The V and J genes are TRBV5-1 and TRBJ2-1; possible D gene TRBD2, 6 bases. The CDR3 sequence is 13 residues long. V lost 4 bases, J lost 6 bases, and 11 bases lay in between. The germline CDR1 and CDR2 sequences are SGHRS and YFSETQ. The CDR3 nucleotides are TGCGCCAGCAGCCCAACTAGCTTCAATGAGCAGTTCTTC. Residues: CASSPTSFNEQFF.

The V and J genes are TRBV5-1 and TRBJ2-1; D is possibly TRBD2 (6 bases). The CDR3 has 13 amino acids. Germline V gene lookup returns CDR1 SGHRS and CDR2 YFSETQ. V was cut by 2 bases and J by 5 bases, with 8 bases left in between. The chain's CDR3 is CASSFGGDNEQFF. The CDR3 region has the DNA TGCGCCAGCAGCTTCGGAGGGGACAATGAGCAGTTCTTC.

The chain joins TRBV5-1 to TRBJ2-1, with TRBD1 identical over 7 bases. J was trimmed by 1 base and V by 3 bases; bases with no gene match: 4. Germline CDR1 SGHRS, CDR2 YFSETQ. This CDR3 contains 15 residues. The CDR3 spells CASSSHRGSYNEQFF. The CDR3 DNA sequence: TGCGCCAGCAGCTCCCACAGGGGTTCCTACAATGAGCAGTTCTTC.

The CDR3 region has the DNA TGCGCCAGCAGTCCGACTAGCCGCTCCGCCAATGAGCAGTTCTTC. Translated: CASSPTSRSANEQFF. This chain links TRBV5-1 with TRBJ2-1, with 7 bases that match TRBD2. The CDR3 has 15 amino acids. CDR1 and CDR2 (germline): SGHRS, YFSETQ. Unmatched junction bases numbered 11, after V lost 5 bases and J lost 6 bases. The variable domain in full, with the rest retrieved from reference TRBV5-1 and TRBJ2-1, is KAGVTQTPRYLIKTRGQQVTLSCSPISGHRSVSWYQQTPGQGLQFLFEYFSETQRNKGNFPGRFSGRQFSNSRSEMNVSTLELGDSALYLCASSPTSRSANEQFFGPGTRLTVL.

CDR3 nucleotides: TGTGCCAGCAGCCCTGACAGGGCTCGGGAGCCCCAGCATTTT. Translation: CASSPDRAREPQHF. V gene TRBV5-6 combines with J gene TRBJ1-5; 7 bases match TRBD1. The CDR3 length is 14 residues. Germline V gives CDR1 SGHDT, CDR2 YYEEEE. Trimming cost V 4 bases and J 8 bases; bases outside gene matches: 9.